A selection of T cell receptor beta chains follows, all from one sample in a study of blood T cell repertoires in COVID-19. Libraries were prepared by immunoSEQ multiplex PCR; TCRdb keeps only in-frame clonotypes and omits some of them. This sample has about 160,000 clones; roughly 84% occur once, and the top ten carry 1% to 1.2%. Sequenced material: peripheral blood. The receptor source for this set is a middle-aged man with acute or convalescent COVID-19. CDR3s include the opening cysteine and the closing phenylalanine or tryptophan. The D gene is left open where the match is weak. Only part of the rows carry a size: once, few, many, or a class if the clone is expanded.

D gene | clone size | J gene | V gene | CDR3 protein | CDR3 DNA
TRBD1 | once | TRBJ2-7 | TRBV5-4 | CASSKGQGAYEQYF | TGTGCCAGCAGCAAAGGACAGGGGGCCTACGAGCAGTACTTC
. | . | TRBJ1-2 | TRBV28 | CASSRGSYGYTF | TGTGCCAGCAGTCGCGGGAGCTATGGCTACACCTTC
. | . | TRBJ1-6 | TRBV5-4 | CASSSDSADNSPLHF | TGTGCCAGCAGCAGTGACAGTGCGGATAATTCACCCCTCCACTTT
. | . | TRBJ1-4 | TRBV2 | CASRTGSGSEKLFF | TGTGCCAGCAGAACAGGGTCTGGGAGTGAAAAACTGTTTTTT
. | . | TRBJ1-6 | TRBV7-3 | CASSLEGSYNSPLHF | TGTGCCAGCAGCTTAGAGGGCTCCTATAATTCACCCCTCCACTTT
. | . | TRBJ2-7 | TRBV19 | CASRQGGTYEQYF | TGTGCCAGTAGACAGGGTGGAACCTACGAGCAGTACTTC
TRBD1 | . | TRBJ2-7 | TRBV7-2 | CASSLDRQGCGNATYEQYF | TGTGCCAGCAGCTTAGACCGACAGGGCTGTGGGAATGCCACCTACGAGCAGTACTTC
. | . | TRBJ1-5 | TRBV24-1 | CATSRGEGQPQHF | TGTGCCACCAGTCGCGGGGAGGGTCAGCCCCAGCATTTT
. | few | TRBJ1-3 | TRBV5-1 | CASSPRGDGNTIYF | TGCGCCAGCAGCCCCCGGGGGGATGGAAACACCATATATTTT
TRBD1 | . | TRBJ1-4 | TRBV13 | CASSSGQGLVGEKLFF | TGTGCCAGCAGCTCTGGACAGGGGCTTGTAGGTGAAAAACTGTTTTTT
TRBD2 | . | TRBJ2-1 | TRBV5-5 | CASSLALLAGSYNEQFF | TGTGCCAGCAGCTTGGCATTACTAGCGGGGTCCTACAATGAGCAGTTCTTC
TRBD1 | . | TRBJ1-1 | TRBV5-6 | CASSLVDRGPVTEAFF | TGTGCCAGCAGCTTGGTAGACAGGGGGCCGGTCACTGAAGCTTTCTTT
. | . | TRBJ2-1 | TRBV7-7 | CASSNRKRTYYNEQFF | TGTGCTAGCAGCAATAGAAAGCGCACGTACTACAATGAGCAGTTCTTC
. | . | TRBJ2-2 | TRBV5-4 | CASSLTGNTGELFF | TGTGCCAGCAGCTTGACAGGGAACACCGGGGAGCTGTTTTTT
TRBD1 | . | TRBJ2-1 | TRBV14 | CASRSGGINEQFF | TGTGCCAGCAGGTCAGGGGGCATAAATGAGCAGTTCTTC